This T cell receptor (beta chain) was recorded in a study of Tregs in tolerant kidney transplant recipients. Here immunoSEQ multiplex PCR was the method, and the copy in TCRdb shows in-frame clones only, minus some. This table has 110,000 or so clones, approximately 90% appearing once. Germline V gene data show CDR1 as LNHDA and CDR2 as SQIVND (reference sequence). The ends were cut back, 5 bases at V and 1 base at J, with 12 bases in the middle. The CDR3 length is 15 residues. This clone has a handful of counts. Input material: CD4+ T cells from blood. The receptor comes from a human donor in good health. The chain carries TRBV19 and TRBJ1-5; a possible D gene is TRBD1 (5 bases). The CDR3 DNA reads TGTGCCAGTAGTCGGGGCCTTGCGAGCAATCAGCCCCAGCATTTT. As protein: CASSRGLASNQPQHF.